The clone carrying this TCR beta chain was seen a single time. This entry comes from a study of blood T cell repertoires in COVID-19. Looking at the study overall: Donors in the United States, Italy and Spain gave samples during acute or convalescent COVID-19. T cells, B-cell-depleted T cells, or PBMCs supplied cDNA or gDNA.

This CDR3 is built from 13 residues. Deletions cut 1 base from V and 6 bases from J, with 7 bases between. CDR1 and CDR2 (germline): SGHTA, FQGNSA. Data came from immunoSEQ multiplex PCR; TCRdb stores just in-frame clones and leaves some out. The sample holds tens of thousands of clones, around 80% seen once. Seattle patient enrollment occurred during active infection, with longitudinal follow-up thereafter. Source material: peripheral blood. J is TRBJ1-5 and V is TRBV7-2, with D possibly matching TRBD1 (5 bases). This sequence originates from a man aged 55 to 70 with COVID-19, enrolled during active disease. The CDR3 is CASSLVQVQPQHF. The CDR3 DNA follows: TGTGCCAGCAGCTTAGTACAGGTTCAGCCCCAGCATTTT.